The 21 T cell receptor beta chains reported below all come from one sample, sequenced in a study of blood T cell repertoires in COVID-19. The data were produced by immunoSEQ multiplex PCR, yet TCRdb's version contains in-frame clones alone and is incomplete. Of about 22,000 clones listed, around 83% are singletons. Input material: peripheral blood. These receptors all stem from a man between 70 and 80 years old with acute or convalescent COVID-19.

This sequence joins TRBV5-1 and TRBJ2-2; no clear D gene. CDR1 is SGHRS, CDR2 YFSETQ, per germline. V was pared by 2 bases and J by 2 bases, with 4 bases between. The CDR3 is 13 amino acids. CDR3 nucleotide sequence: TGCGCCAGCAGCTTCCCAAACACCGGGGAGCTGTTTTTT. Translated, it gives CASSFPNTGELFF.

This clone has more than one count but fewer than ten. The genes are TRBV7-3 and TRBJ2-2; maybe TRBD1 (5 bases). Germline CDR1 and CDR2: SGHTA and FQGTGA. V lost 4 bases and J lost 3, with 9 bases in between. This CDR3 spans 14 amino acids. CDR3 protein: CASSSQAYTGELFF. In DNA, the CDR3 is TGTGCCAGCAGCTCACAGGCGTACACCGGGGAGCTGTTTTTT. The variable domain in full, with the rest retrieved from reference TRBV7-3 and TRBJ2-2, is GAGVSQTPSNKVTEKGKYVELRCDPISGHTALYWYRQSLGQGPEFLIYFQGTGAADDSGLPNDRFFAVRPEGSVSTLKIQRTERGDSAVYLCASSSQAYTGELFFGEGSRLTVL.

This clone has only one observation. The chain combines TRBV5-1 with TRBJ2-7; 10 bases match TRBD2. Trimming took 5 bases from V and 7 from J; bases not matched to a gene: 12. The CDR3 totals 15 residues. Germline V CDR1 and CDR2: SGHRS, YFSETQ. The CDR3 DNA reads TGCGCCAGCAGTCCACTAGCGGGGCGGTTGGGGGAGCAGTACTTC. Amino acid sequence: CASSPLAGRLGEQYF.

This clone was counted many times. The chain employs TRBV27 and TRBJ2-1; 9 positions agree with TRBD2. Looked up from germline, CDR1 is MNHEY and CDR2 is SMNVEV (reference sequence). There are 18 residues in the CDR3. V was pared by 3 bases and J by 7 bases, with 16 bases of the junction left unmatched. This CDR3 is CASSFSQALAGRKNEQFF. The CDR3 nucleotides read TGTGCCAGCAGTTTTTCCCAGGCCCTAGCGGGACGGAAGAATGAGCAGTTCTTC.

V gene TRBV5-4 combines with J gene TRBJ2-2, with 12 bases identical to TRBD2. The germline gives CDR1 SGHNT, CDR2 YYREEE (reference sequence). The CDR3 consists of 17 residues. The ends lost 2 bases at V and 1 base at J; junction bases unmatched: 3. The CDR3 protein is CASSLVLAGGNTGELFF. In nucleotides, the CDR3 is TGTGCCAGCAGCTTAGTACTAGCGGGGGGGAACACCGGGGAGCTGTTTTTT.

The chain uses TRBV4-2 and TRBJ1-1, with a possible D match to TRBD1 (6 bases). V was clipped by 0 bases and J by 0 bases, with 14 bases between them. The CDR3 length is 17 residues. Germline V lookup: CDR1 LGHNA, CDR2 YNFKEQ. The CDR3 nucleotides read TGTGCCAGCAGCCAAGAGAGGGGGGGATACGTGAACACTGAAGCTTTCTTT. The encoded protein is CASSQERGGYVNTEAFF.

This clone appeared a single time. This chain joins TRBV10-3 and TRBJ1-3; no clear D gene. Germline loops: CDR1 ENHRY, CDR2 SYGVKD. Trimming left V 0 bases short and J 0 bases short, with 6 bases between. The CDR3 is made up of 15 amino acids. CDR3 nucleotide sequence: TGTGCCATCAGTGAGTCCTTGGCCTCTGGAAACACCATATATTTT. It translates to CAISESLASGNTIYF.

J is TRBJ1-5 and V is TRBV7-2; maybe TRBD1 (5 bases). Germline assignment: CDR1 SGHTA and CDR2 FQGNSA. CDR3 length: 15 amino acids. V was trimmed by 1 base and J by 7 bases, leaving 14 bases between them. This CDR3 reads CASSLVGRVEQPQHF. As DNA, the CDR3 is TGTGCCAGCAGCTTAGTAGGCAGGGTGGAACAGCCCCAGCATTTT.

This chain links TRBV2 with TRBJ2-2, with 10 bases fitting TRBD1. CDR1 and CDR2 from the germline V gene are SNHLY and FYNNEI. J gave up 2 bases and V 3 bases, and 6 bases lay outside the gene matches. The CDR3 loop spans 17 amino acids. In DNA, the CDR3 is TGTGCCAGCAGTGATCCGGGACAGGGGCGAAACACCGGGGAGCTGTTTTTT. Its protein is CASSDPGQGRNTGELFF.

The chain joins TRBV28 to TRBJ2-1; D is possibly TRBD1 (6 bases). From germline, CDR1 is MDHEN and CDR2 SYDVKM. This CDR3 region has 15 residues. Deletions cut 2 bases from V and 2 bases from J, with 10 bases between. CDR3 bases: TGTGCCAGCAGTTTAGCAGGGGAGCCCTACAATGAGCAGTTCTTC. Translated: CASSLAGEPYNEQFF.

The chain has TRBV28 and TRBJ1-3; D gene unclear. The CDR3 length is 14 residues. Between the trimmed V and J ends, which lost 6 bases and 0 bases, there was a span of 9 bases. The germline gives CDR1 MDHEN, CDR2 SYDVKM. CDR3 region: CASSPVLSGNTIYF. The CDR3 DNA follows: TGTGCCAGCAGCCCTGTTCTCTCTGGAAACACCATATATTTT. Drawing the rest from reference TRBV28 and TRBJ1-3, the complete variable domain is DVKVTQSSRYLVKRTGEKVFLECVQDMDHENMFWYRQDPGLGLRLIYFSYDVKMKEKGDIPEGYSVSREKKERFSLILESASTNQTSMYLCASSPVLSGNTIYFGEGSWLTVV.

This clone was observed a few times. This chain joins TRBV19 and TRBJ1-2; TRBD1 aligns across 9 bases. Germline assignment: CDR1 LNHDA and CDR2 SQIVND (reference sequence). The CDR3 loop spans 16 amino acids. V shed 6 bases, J shed 3 bases, and the junction held 11 bases outside the gene matches. The DNA of the CDR3 is TGTGCCAGTAGAAGGTTCGGGACAGGGAAGGACTATGGCTACACCTTC. Translating it yields CASRRFGTGKDYGYTF.

This clone was seen only once. The CDR3 loop reads CAGGDRGSSPLHF. The CDR3 DNA sequence: TGTGCCGGTGGGGACAGGGGATCTTCACCCCTCCACTTT. The rearrangement links TRBV6-5 to TRBJ1-6; the match to TRBD1 covers 10 bases. CDR3 length: 13 residues. Germline V gene lookup returns CDR1 MNHEY and CDR2 SVGAGI. V shed 11 bases, J shed 9 bases, and the junction held 7 bases outside the gene matches.

The rearrangement uses TRBV18 and TRBJ1-2; the D is unclear. CDR3 size: 14 residues. The germline gives CDR1 KGHSH, CDR2 LQKENI. The V gene lost 2 bases and the J gene lost 4 bases, with 11 bases spanning the gap. The CDR3 is CASSPWPESYGYTF. The CDR3 nucleotides are TGTGCCAGCTCACCATGGCCTGAATCCTATGGCTACACCTTC.

V is TRBV10-3 and J is TRBJ1-1; D is perhaps TRBD1 (5 bases). Germline CDR1 and CDR2: ENHRY and SYGVKD. Trimming took 7 bases from V and 3 from J, leaving 15 bases between them. The CDR3 has 14 residues. This CDR3 is CAIKAGLYDTEAFF. As DNA, the CDR3 is TGTGCCATCAAGGCGGGACTCTATGACACTGAAGCTTTCTTT.

The rearrangement links TRBV19 to TRBJ1-1; D is perhaps TRBD1 (6 bases). Germline CDR1 LNHDA, CDR2 SQIVND (reference sequence). V was cut by 6 bases and J by 5 bases, with 10 bases left in between. The CDR3 loop spans 12 amino acids. CDR3 residues: CASREQGTEAFF. The CDR3 nucleotides read TGTGCCAGTAGGGAACAGGGAACTGAAGCTTTCTTT.

The chain has TRBV2 and TRBJ1-3, with 7 bases matching TRBD1. The CDR3 has 18 amino acids. Trimming cost V 5 bases and J 3 bases; bases outside gene matches: 16. The germline CDR1 and CDR2 sequences are SNHLY and FYNNEI. The CDR3 DNA reads as TGTGCCAGCAGTCACTCCCGAAGGATAGGGGGCTTTGGAAACACCATATATTTT. Its translation is CASSHSRRIGGFGNTIYF.

The chain couples TRBV7-9 to TRBJ2-7; TRBD1 matches 10 bases. The CDR3 is 14 amino acids. Trimming at V came to 7 bases and at J to 4 bases, leaving 7 bases not matched to a gene. Germline values: CDR1 SEHNR, CDR2 FQNEAQ (reference sequence). DNA for the CDR3: TGTGCCAGCATCTCTGGGACAGGGGTTTACGAGCAGTACTTC. Its protein is CASISGTGVYEQYF.

The CDR3 nucleotides read TGCAGCGCCCTCAGGACAGGTGATGGCTACACCTTC. Protein product: CSALRTGDGYTF. The chain recombines TRBV29-1 with TRBJ1-2, with 7 bases matching TRBD1. After removal of 7 bases from V and 6 bases from J, the junction contained 8 bases not matched to a gene. Germline CDR1 and CDR2: SQVTM and ANQGSEA. The CDR3 spans 12 residues. The whole variable domain, filled in from reference TRBV29-1 and TRBJ1-2, reads SAVISQKPSRDICQRGTSLTIQCQVDSQVTMMFWYRQQPGQSLTLIATANQGSEATYESGFVIDKFPISRPNLTFSTLTVSNMSPEDSSIYLCSALRTGDGYTFGSGTRLTVV.

The chain combines TRBV27 with TRBJ1-2, with 7 bases matching TRBD1. CDR1 is MNHEY, CDR2 SMNVEV, per germline (reference sequence). J was trimmed by 3 bases and V by 0 bases; bases with no gene match: 4. The CDR3 totals 15 residues. CDR3 coding DNA: TGTGCCAGCAGTTTATCGAACAGGGGTGACTATGGCTACACCTTC. As protein: CASSLSNRGDYGYTF.

This clone has only a few counts. A read error may account for a junction end that differs from germline. The chain uses TRBV18 and TRBJ1-4; 9 bases map to TRBD1. Germline V gives CDR1 KGHSH, CDR2 LQKENI. The CDR3 is made up of 11 amino acids. CDR3 nucleotides: TGTGCCAGCTCACCTGGGACAGGGATCGAGTTT. It encodes CASSPGTGIEF.